This T cell receptor beta chain derives from a study of CD8 T cells in Susac syndrome. V trimming: 0 bases; J trimming: 6 bases; junction bases outside the gene matches: 8. Germline CDR1 is MGHDK and CDR2 is SYGVNS. The CDR3 contains 16 residues. Random-hexamer reverse transcription was applied to about 0.5 to 1 ug RNA. Amplification of TCR beta CDR3 used immunoSEQ multiplex PCR across 54 Vbeta and 13 Jbeta. Using its own MiXCR run on the immunoSEQ multiplex PCR reads, TCRdb lists one record per CDR3 protein. The table includes about 150,000 distinct CDR3 sequences, approximately 96% detected once. The chain employs TRBV25-1 and TRBJ2-7; 10 bases align to TRBD1. Sequences were obtained from CD4+ T cells from PBMCs. This clonotype was sampled from a human donor with Susac syndrome. CDR3 sequence reads: CASSEYMGDRGPEQYF. Written as DNA, the CDR3 is TGTGCCAGCAGTGAATATATGGGGGACAGGGGTCCCGAGCAGTACTTC.